Listed below are T cell receptor beta chains from one sample, sequenced in a study of T-cell reconstitution after alpha-beta-depleted transplantation in children. TCRdb re-derived calls from the PCR reads in MiXCR, one entry per CDR3 protein. The sample records around 370,000 distinct CDR3 sequences, about a sixth being singletons. This specimen consisted of PBMCs, mostly from graft donor cells, obtained 360 days after TCRalphabeta/CD19-depleted stem cell transplant. Receptor source: a male patient between 2 and 15 years old who had a stem cell transplant for acute lymphoblastic leukemia, so the T cells may come from the graft donor. Both conserved end residues are part of each CDR3. D genes are given only for firm matches. Clone sizes are given selectively: once, few, many, or a class where the clone is expanded.

>15|TRBD2|TRBJ2-1|.|TRBV6-5
CASSYGTSERDEQFF
TGTGCCAGCAGTTACGGGACTAGCGAGCGCGATGAGCAGTTCTTC
>16|.|TRBJ2-3|.|TRBV27
CASSFFVGSSTDTQYF
TGTGCCAGCAGTTTTTTTGTCGGGAGCAGCACAGATACGCAGTATTTT
>15|.|TRBJ1-5|.|TRBV5-6
CASSLAGTPQLAQHF
TGTGCCAGCAGCTTGGCCGGGACCCCTCAATTGGCCCAGCATTTT
>13|.|TRBJ2-7|few|TRBV20-1
CSAIVSGSAEQYF
TGCAGTGCCATCGTTTCCGGGTCCGCCGAGCAGTACTTC
>14|.|TRBJ2-1|few|TRBV4-3
CASSQTFSYNEQFF
TGCGCCAGCAGCCAAACTTTCTCCTACAATGAGCAGTTCTTC
>13|.|TRBJ2-5|.|TRBV3-1
CASSLGLTETQYF
TGTGCCAGCAGCCTCGGACTTACAGAGACCCAGTACTTC
>13|TRBD1|TRBJ1-1|.|TRBV20-1
CSAKVPGQGRAFF
TGCAGTGCTAAAGTCCCGGGACAGGGTCGCGCTTTCTTT
>18|.|TRBJ1-2|.|TRBV5-4
CASSLTVMGRASNYGYTF
TGTGCCAGCAGCTTGACGGTGATGGGCAGGGCAAGTAACTATGGCTACACCTTC
>16|.|TRBJ2-3|.|TRBV4-3
CASTKSPSGHLRGQYF
TGCGCCAGCACCAAATCCCCGTCTGGTCATCTCCGGGGGCAGTATTTT
>13|.|TRBJ2-5|few|TRBV27
CASSLRRPETQYF
TGTGCCAGCAGTCTCCGTCGCCCGGAGACCCAGTACTTC
>14|.|TRBJ2-7|few|TRBV28
CASSSGTEVYEQYF
TGTGCCAGCAGTTCCGGGACTGAAGTCTACGAGCAGTACTTC
>16|TRBD2|TRBJ2-1|many|TRBV5-1
CASSLAGLAEYNEQFF
TGCGCCAGCAGCTTGGCCGGACTAGCGGAGTACAATGAGCAGTTCTTC
>13|TRBD1|TRBJ2-7|.|TRBV20-1
CSASGTGSHEQYF
TGCAGTGCTTCCGGGACAGGGTCCCACGAGCAGTACTTC
>13|.|TRBJ1-1|.|TRBV6-1
CASIDSPNTEAFF
TGTGCCAGCATTGACAGCCCGAACACTGAAGCTTTCTTT
>15|TRBD2|TRBJ2-1|.|TRBV28
CASFSGMETYNEQFF
TGTGCCAGCTTTAGCGGGATGGAGACCTACAATGAGCAGTTCTTC
>16|.|TRBJ1-5|many|TRBV12-3/TRBV12-4
CASSQNSPGLGQPQHF
TGTGCCAGCAGCCAAAACTCCCCGGGACTGGGGCAGCCCCAGCATTTT
>15|TRBD2|TRBJ2-3|.|TRBV7-9
CASSFPAGGTDTQYF
TGTGCCAGCAGCTTCCCCGCGGGAGGAACAGATACGCAGTATTTT
>13|.|TRBJ1-2|few|TRBV12-3/TRBV12-4
CASSSTVPYGYTF
TGTGCCAGCAGTTCGACGGTTCCCTATGGCTACACCTTC
>14|TRBD2|TRBJ2-1|few|TRBV7-8
CASLLSGKDNEQFF
TGTGCCAGCCTCCTTAGCGGGAAGGACAATGAGCAGTTCTTC
>15|.|TRBJ1-5|.|TRBV11-2
CASSSSGARTQPQHF
TGTGCCAGCAGCTCCTCGGGGGCCAGGACCCAGCCCCAGCATTTT
>11|.|TRBJ1-1|.|TRBV29-1
CSVGQFTEAFF
TGCAGCGTGGGTCAGTTTACTGAAGCTTTCTTT
>17|TRBD1|TRBJ2-1|many|TRBV25-1
CASSAFTGTGLNNEQFF
TGTGCCAGCAGTGCATTCACCGGGACAGGGCTAAACAATGAGCAGTTCTTC
>17|.|TRBJ1-2|few|TRBV6-5
CASSYSPTGNINNGYTF
TGTGCCAGCAGTTACTCCCCCACAGGGAATATTAACAATGGCTACACCTTC
>15|.|TRBJ2-7|few|TRBV5-1
CASTQAGAGLHEQYF
TGCGCCAGCACCCAGGCCGGGGCAGGGCTCCACGAGCAGTACTTC
>17|.|TRBJ2-2|few|TRBV28
CASSWGPDSFLDGELFF
TGTGCCAGCAGTTGGGGGCCCGACAGTTTTCTTGACGGGGAGCTGTTTTTT
>15|.|TRBJ1-4|.|TRBV4-1
CASSQGRGRGEKLFF
TGCGCCAGCAGCCAAGGTCGGGGGCGGGGTGAAAAACTGTTTTTT
>15|TRBD1|TRBJ2-7|many|TRBV28
CASSTTGTGAYEQYF
TGTGCCAGCAGCACAACCGGGACAGGGGCTTACGAGCAGTACTTC
>15|.|TRBJ1-3|.|TRBV13
CASSLLGSSGNTIYF
TGTGCCAGCAGCTTATTGGGCTCCTCTGGAAACACCATATATTTT
>14|.|TRBJ2-2|few|TRBV29-1
CSVGVGDHTGELFF
TGCAGCGTTGGAGTGGGAGATCACACCGGGGAGCTGTTTTTT
>17|TRBD2|TRBJ2-7|many|TRBV4-3
CASSHLAGGPSHYEQYF
TGCGCCAGCAGCCACCTAGCGGGAGGGCCATCACACTACGAGCAGTACTTC
>14|.|TRBJ2-7|few|TRBV5-6
CASSFYTRDYEQYF
TGTGCCAGCAGCTTCTATACTAGAGACTACGAGCAGTACTTC
>14|.|TRBJ2-7|.|TRBV27
CASSLVAASDEQYF
TGTGCCAGCAGTTTAGTGGCGGCTAGCGACGAGCAGTACTTC
>17|TRBD2|TRBJ2-2|few|TRBV12-3/TRBV12-4
CASRGPDGGRGTGELFF
TGTGCCAGCAGGGGTCCTGATGGCGGGAGAGGTACCGGGGAGCTGTTTTTT
>13|TRBD1|TRBJ1-1|.|TRBV6-5
CASSYGQGEWAFF
TGTGCCAGCAGTTACGGACAGGGTGAATGGGCTTTCTTT
>15|.|TRBJ2-3|.|TRBV24-1
CATSDMGSSTDTQYF
TGTGCCACCAGTGATATGGGGTCTAGCACAGATACGCAGTATTTT
>17|TRBD2|TRBJ2-1|.|TRBV28
CASSFPLSSGSRDEQFF
TGTGCCAGCAGTTTCCCCCTATCTAGCGGGAGTAGGGATGAGCAGTTCTTC
>18|TRBD2|TRBJ2-2|few|TRBV4-1
CASSQPPGLAGDTGELFF
TGCGCCAGCAGCCAACCCCCCGGCCTAGCGGGAGACACCGGGGAGCTGTTTTTT
>15|TRBD2|TRBJ2-1|.|TRBV4-2
CASGPSGINGNEQFF
TGTGCCAGCGGACCCAGCGGGATCAATGGCAATGAGCAGTTCTTC
>16|.|TRBJ2-2|many|TRBV12-3/TRBV12-4
CASSLMAGLATGELFF
TGTGCCAGCAGTTTAATGGCAGGGTTGGCCACCGGGGAGCTGTTTTTT
>14|TRBD1|TRBJ1-2|.|TRBV5-1
CASSLGTGSYGYTF
TGCGCCAGCAGCTTGGGGACAGGGAGCTATGGCTACACCTTC
>15|TRBD2|TRBJ2-5|few|TRBV15
CATSRDWRELGTQYF
TGTGCCACCAGCAGAGATTGGCGGGAGTTGGGGACCCAGTACTTC
>13|TRBD1|TRBJ1-1|.|TRBV4-1
CASSPGRTGEAFF
TGCGCCAGCAGCCCTGGCCGGACAGGTGAAGCTTTCTTT
>14|.|TRBJ2-4|.|TRBV23-1
CASSQSKAKNIQYF
TGCGCCAGCAGTCAAAGCAAGGCCAAAAACATTCAGTACTTC
>14|TRBD1|TRBJ1-4|few|TRBV4-1
CASRRTGGYEKLFF
TGCGCCAGCAGGCGGACAGGTGGATATGAAAAACTGTTTTTT
>13|.|TRBJ2-7|.|TRBV12-3/TRBV12-4
CASSPASPYEQYF
TGTGCCAGCAGCCCGGCTTCACCCTACGAGCAGTACTTC
>17|.|TRBJ2-3|.|TRBV25-1
CASSGPRARTSTDTQYF
TGTGCCAGCAGTGGACCGCGGGCGAGGACTAGCACAGATACGCAGTATTTT
>16|.|TRBJ2-3|.|TRBV11-2
CASSLFGQVVADTQYF
TGTGCCAGCAGCTTATTCGGGCAGGTAGTTGCAGATACGCAGTATTTT
>14|.|TRBJ2-3|.|TRBV20-1
CSATQGTRTDTQYF
TGCAGTGCCACCCAGGGGACTCGCACAGATACGCAGTATTTT
>15|TRBD2|TRBJ2-2|.|TRBV28
CASSSGTSNPGELFF
TGTGCCAGCAGTTCCGGGACTAGCAATCCCGGGGAGCTGTTTTTT
>12|.|TRBJ1-1|many|TRBV10-3
CAISSSGAEAFF
TGTGCCATCTCCTCCTCTGGAGCTGAAGCTTTCTTT
>14|TRBD1|TRBJ2-7|few|TRBV19
CASSRDRYAYEQYF
TGTGCCAGTAGTAGGGACAGGTACGCCTACGAGCAGTACTTC
>15|TRBD2|TRBJ2-1|.|TRBV11-2
CASSLSGSEGSEQFF
TGTGCCAGCAGCCTTAGCGGGAGCGAAGGTAGTGAGCAGTTCTTC
>15|.|TRBJ2-4|few|TRBV15
CATSTGDQIKNIQYF
TGTGCCACCAGCACCGGGGACCAAATCAAAAACATTCAGTACTTC
>15|TRBD1|TRBJ1-3|.|TRBV12-3/TRBV12-4
CASRHRGLAGNTIYF
TGTGCCAGCAGACACAGGGGGCTGGCTGGAAACACCATATATTTT
>14|.|TRBJ2-4|many|TRBV20-1
CSARVRGAKNIQYF
TGCAGTGCTAGAGTCAGAGGAGCCAAAAACATTCAGTACTTC
>14|.|TRBJ2-1|.|TRBV30
CAWSYWTPNNEQFF
TGTGCCTGGAGTTATTGGACTCCTAACAATGAGCAGTTCTTC
>14|TRBD1|TRBJ2-2|few|TRBV10-3
CAISPGGWTGELFF
TGTGCCATCAGCCCAGGGGGCTGGACCGGGGAGCTGTTTTTT
>15|.|TRBJ1-4|.|TRBV7-9
CASSLELATNEKLFF
TGTGCCAGCAGCTTAGAATTGGCAACTAATGAAAAACTGTTTTTT